Presented here are 28 T cell receptor beta chains from one specimen sequenced in a study of Graves' ophthalmopathy and Graves' hyperthyroidism. Scientists amplified the TCR beta CDR3 regions from RNA transcripts. The workflow started with a first-round RT-PCR run with HTBI primers and then moved on to a second-round multiplex PCR. TCRdb reanalysed the multiplex PCR reads using MiXCR and keeps one entry per CDR3 protein. The sample carries 600,000 to 950,000 distinct CDR3 sequences, about 44% recorded once. The sequenced sample consisted of peripheral blood. The receptor source for this set is an adult man with Graves' ophthalmopathy.

The sample holds a few counts of this clonotype. The chain joins TRBV20-1 to TRBJ2-7, with D unresolved. Trimming removed 4 bases at V and 0 bases at J, with 7 bases between. The CDR3 length is 12 residues. Germline values: CDR1 DFQATT, CDR2 SNEGSKA (reference sequence). The CDR3 is CSAKTDSYEQYF. In DNA form, the CDR3 reads TGCAGTGCTAAAACGGACTCCTACGAGCAGTACTTC.

This clonotype was counted between two and nine times. The chain is built from TRBV10-3 and TRBJ1-2, with a weak D call TRBD1 (5 bases). With 10 bases removed from V and 2 bases from J, the gap between germline ends came to 8 bases. Germline V lookup: CDR1 ENHRY, CDR2 SYGVKD. The CDR3 is 11 residues long. The CDR3 protein is CASGQNYGYTF. The CDR3 DNA reads as TGTGCCAGTGGACAAAACTATGGCTACACCTTC.

This clonotype was observed at least ten times. The chain is built from TRBV20-1 and TRBJ2-5; D not certain. The CDR3 is 10 amino acids. V was trimmed by 2 bases and J by 9 bases, leaving 7 bases between them. Germline CDR1 and CDR2: DFQATT and SNEGSKA (reference sequence). The DNA for the CDR3 is TGCAGTGCTAGACCCCGGGCCCAGTACTTC. Its translation: CSARPRAQYF.

This clonotype was detected a few times. This chain joins TRBV2 and TRBJ1-5, with D unresolved. This CDR3 spans 15 amino acids. V gave up 5 bases and J gave up 0 bases, with 11 bases separating them. The germline V gene encodes CDR1 SNHLY and CDR2 FYNNEI. CDR3 protein: CASSLWGNSNQPQHF. CDR3 sequence (DNA): TGTGCCAGCAGTTTATGGGGAAATAGCAATCAGCCCCAGCATTTT.

This clonotype was picked up a small number of times. The gene calls are TRBV20-1 and TRBJ2-5, with D perhaps given as TRBD1 or TRBD2 (5 bases each). In germline, CDR1 is DFQATT, CDR2 SNEGSKA (reference sequence). The CDR3 totals 12 residues. V lost 3 bases to trimming and J lost 6 bases, with 11 bases between them. CDR3 sequence (DNA): TGCAGTGCTAGTCGGGGCCTGAAGACCCAGTACTTC. Translation: CSASRGLKTQYF.

This sequence joins TRBV7-9 and TRBJ1-1; D ambiguous. This CDR3 comprises 14 residues. V was shortened by 1 base and J by 1 base, with 7 bases between the two germline ends. Germline V lookup: CDR1 SEHNR, CDR2 FQNEAQ (reference sequence). The CDR3 loop is CASSLGRENTEAFF. The CDR3 DNA sequence: TGTGCCAGCAGCTTAGGTCGGGAGAACACTGAAGCTTTCTTT.

The J gene is TRBJ2-5, the V gene TRBV19; possible D gene TRBD1, 5 bases. CDR1 is LNHDA, CDR2 SQIVND, per germline (reference sequence). Trimming took off 4 bases at V and 3 bases at J, with 9 bases between the two ends. The CDR3 runs 13 residues. The CDR3 here is CASSTSTEETQYF. Here the CDR3 DNA reads TGTGCCAGTAGTACCTCGACAGAAGAGACCCAGTACTTC.

The gene calls are TRBV11-2 and TRBJ2-6; D not resolved. CDR1 and CDR2 from the germline V gene are SGHAT and FQNNGV. The V and J ends lost 1 base and 4 bases respectively, with 5 bases between them. The CDR3 consists of 14 residues. Here the CDR3 DNA reads TGTGCCAGCAGCTTAGCCCTGGGGGCCAACGTCCTGACTTTC. Amino acids: CASSLALGANVLTF.

In the case of this clonotype: A much larger clone is a single base away; this may be a read error. CDR3 in amino acids: CAASRVGQLQAFF. The CDR3 bases are TGTGCCGCCAGCAGAGTTGGGCAGTTGCAAGCTTTCTTT. V and J are TRBV15 and TRBJ1-1, with D unresolved. This CDR3 contains 13 residues. Germline values: CDR1 LNHNV, CDR2 YYDKDF (reference sequence).

This clonotype was found many times. The germline gene is not matched at one end of the junction; a read error may be the cause. The genes are TRBV7-2 and TRBJ2-7, with TRBD2 matching 12 bases. Germline V gene lookup returns CDR1 SGHTA and CDR2 FQGNSA. CDR3 length equals 14 residues. The chain's CDR3 is CASSLAGGPDEQYF. The CDR3 nucleotides are TGTGCCAGCAGCCTAGCGGGAGGGCCAGACGAGCAGTACTTC.

The chain combines TRBV12-3 or TRBV12-4 with TRBJ1-1; D may be TRBD1 (6 bases). Trimming pared 1 base from V and 10 bases from J, leaving 16 bases between. The CDR3 runs 14 residues. Here the CDR3 reads CASSLGPEGVIAFF. CDR3 sequence (DNA): TGTGCCAGCAGTTTAGGGCCCGAGGGGGTAATAGCTTTCTTT.

This clonotype has just a few counts. The V and J genes are TRBV29-1 and TRBJ2-7; D could derive from TRBD1 or TRBD2 (5 bases each). Looked up from germline, CDR1 is SQVTM and CDR2 is ANQGSEA. V lost 4 bases and J 3 bases, leaving 10 bases between the germline ends. This CDR3 spans 12 amino acids. CDR3 in amino acids: CSVGRDVYEQYF. CDR3 coding DNA: TGCAGCGTTGGTAGGGACGTCTACGAGCAGTACTTC.

The rearrangement links TRBV12-3 or TRBV12-4 to TRBJ1-1, with 12 bases lining up with TRBD1. J was trimmed by 5 bases and V by 6 bases; bases with no gene match: 10. The CDR3 loop spans 16 amino acids. The CDR3 region has the DNA TGTGCCAGCAGGGGGACAGGGGGCGTGTGGGGGACTGAAGCTTTCTTT. It yields the protein CASRGTGGVWGTEAFF.

The rearrangement uses TRBV7-9 and TRBJ2-3; 12 nucleotides match TRBD2. CDR1 SEHNR and CDR2 FQNEAQ come from the germline V gene (reference sequence). The CDR3 has 17 amino acids. J lost 2 bases, V lost 5 bases, and 8 bases had no gene match. Written as DNA, the CDR3 is TGTGCCAGCAGCCTACAAGGACTAGCGGGGACCACAGATACGCAGTATTTT. This sequence encodes CASSLQGLAGTTDTQYF.

There are many counts of this clonotype. The chain employs TRBV2 and TRBJ1-1; 8 positions agree with TRBD1. The CDR3 totals 14 residues. In germline, CDR1 is SNHLY, CDR2 FYNNEI. The J segment lost 1 base and the V segment lost 8 bases, leaving 6 bases of the junction unmatched. CDR3 nucleotide sequence: TGTGCCAGCTCCTGGACAGGGAGGAACACTGAAGCTTTCTTT. Its protein product is CASSWTGRNTEAFF.

This clonotype was observed many times. The chain combines TRBV7-2 with TRBJ1-1; D call uncertain. The germline gives CDR1 SGHTA, CDR2 FQGNSA. Trimming took 1 base from V and 0 from J, leaving 9 bases between them. CDR3 length: 15 residues. The CDR3: CASSLGIGMNTEAFF. CDR3 nucleotides: TGTGCCAGCAGCTTAGGTATAGGCATGAACACTGAAGCTTTCTTT.

This clonotype has at least ten counts. The genes are TRBV10-3 and TRBJ1-5; 8 bases map to TRBD1. Germline loops: CDR1 ENHRY, CDR2 SYGVKD. V trimming: 5 bases; J trimming: 5 bases; junction bases outside the gene matches: 8. The length of the CDR3 is 15 residues. The CDR3 is CAISTGQGGDQPQHF. CDR3 coding DNA: TGTGCCATCAGTACAGGACAGGGTGGAGATCAGCCCCAGCATTTT.

This clonotype turned up a few times. The CDR3 coding sequence is TGTGCCAGCAGCTTAGTCGTTGGAGCCCGGGGGGAAAAACTGTTTTTT. Its translation: CASSLVVGARGEKLFF. This rearrangement joins TRBV7-9 to TRBJ1-4, with a possible D match to TRBD1 (5 bases). Trimming removed 1 base from V and 8 bases from J, with 17 bases in between. Germline values: CDR1 SEHNR, CDR2 FQNEAQ (reference sequence). The CDR3 spans 16 residues.

This clonotype was seen a few times. V and J are TRBV15 and TRBJ2-2; 11 bases are shared with TRBD2. The CDR3 is made up of 17 amino acids. V lost 5 bases to trimming and J lost 4 bases; unmatched junction nucleotides: 9. CDR1 is LNHNV and CDR2 is YYDKDF in the germline V gene (reference sequence). Here the CDR3 DNA reads TGTGCCACCAGCCGCTCGGGGGGACTAGCGGCCACCGGGGAGCTGTTTTTT. This gives the protein CATSRSGGLAATGELFF. The full variable domain, in which reference TRBV15 and TRBJ2-2 provide the parts outside the CDR3, is DAMVIQNPRYQVTQFGKPVTLSCSQTLNHNVMYWYQQKSSQAPKLLFHYYDKDFNNEADTPDNFQSRRPNTSFCFLDIRSPGLGDTAMYLCATSRSGGLAATGELFFGEGSRLTVL.

There are a few counts of this clonotype. The chain is built from TRBV20-1 and TRBJ2-7, with TRBD1 identical over 8 bases. The germline V gene encodes CDR1 DFQATT and CDR2 SNEGSKA (reference sequence). V lost 5 bases to trimming and J lost 6 bases; unmatched junction nucleotides: 15. The CDR3 is made up of 15 amino acids. CDR3 region: CSAWEVGQGQAEQYF. CDR3 nucleotides: TGCAGTGCTTGGGAGGTTGGACAGGGCCAAGCCGAGCAGTACTTC.

In its sample, this clonotype was seen many times. The chain carries TRBV20-1 and TRBJ1-1; D is ambiguous. Germline V CDR1 and CDR2: DFQATT, SNEGSKA (reference sequence). The CDR3 contains 11 residues. CDR3 DNA sequence: TGCAGACCAACGGTGAACACTGAAGCTTTCTTT. It is translated as CRPTVNTEAFF.

The chain employs TRBV7-9 and TRBJ2-2; 10 bases align to TRBD1. Germline V CDR1 and CDR2: SEHNR, FQNEAQ (reference sequence). The CDR3 extends over 16 amino acids. The junction had 13 bases not matched to a gene; V was cut back by 9 bases and J by 6 bases. The CDR3 bases are TGTGCCAGTTCCATTCCGGGACAGGGGTCCGCCGGGGAGCTGTTTTTT. This sequence encodes CASSIPGQGSAGELFF.

Note on this clonotype: One end of the junction is discordant with germline, which a read error may explain. The chain's CDR3 is CASSPLDRFGGYTF. CDR3 coding DNA: TGTGCCAGCAGTCCCTTGGACAGGTTTGGTGGCTACACCTTC. The rearrangement uses TRBV10-3 and TRBJ1-2; 7 nucleotides agree with TRBD1. CDR1 ENHRY and CDR2 SYGVKD come from the germline V gene. The CDR3 has 14 residues.

The chain couples TRBV3-1 to TRBJ2-5; D is perhaps TRBD2 (6 bases). CDR1 is LGHDT and CDR2 is YNNKEL in the germline V gene (reference sequence). V lost 8 bases to trimming and J lost 1 base, with 11 bases between them. This CDR3 contains 13 residues. The CDR3, as DNA: TGTGCCAGCGTTCCGGGACTCCAAGAGACCCAGTACTTC. Translation gives CASVPGLQETQYF.

The genes are TRBV7-9 and TRBJ2-3; the match to TRBD1 covers 8 bases. Germline loops: CDR1 SEHNR, CDR2 FQNEAQ (reference sequence). The ends lost 0 bases at V and 2 bases at J; junction bases unmatched: 10. The CDR3 runs to 18 residues. The DNA of the CDR3 is TGTGCCAGCAGCTTAGCGCCAGGGGGCGTTATGAACACAGATACGCAGTATTTT. This translates into CASSLAPGGVMNTDTQYF.

The V gene is TRBV2, the J gene TRBJ2-7; possible D gene TRBD1, 5 bases. Trimming removed 6 bases at V and 3 bases at J, with 15 bases between. The CDR3 has 14 amino acids. Germline CDR1 reads SNHLY; CDR2 reads FYNNEI. This CDR3 reads CASSLTGHYYEQYF. The CDR3 bases are TGTGCCAGCAGCCTGACTGGACACTACTACGAGCAGTACTTC. Full variable domain (remainder filled in from reference TRBV2 and TRBJ2-7): EPEVTQTPSHQVTQMGQEVILRCVPISNHLYFYWYRQILGQKVEFLVSFYNNEISEKSEIFDDQFSVERPDGSNFTLKIRSTKLEDSAMYFCASSLTGHYYEQYFGPGTRLTVT.

This clonotype was found a few times. This chain uses TRBV12-3 or TRBV12-4 with TRBJ1-1, with TRBD1 as a possible D gene (6 bases). The CDR3 spans 12 residues. V lost 7 bases to trimming and J lost 7 bases, with 13 bases between them. In DNA form, the CDR3 reads TGTGCCAGCACCGGGGCAGGGGTTGAAGCTTTCTTT. Translated: CASTGAGVEAFF.

The V and J genes are TRBV5-6 and TRBJ2-7, with a possible D match to TRBD1 (5 bases). The CDR3 sequence is 15 residues long. V lost 4 bases to trimming and J lost 3 bases, with 17 bases between them. The V gene's germline CDR1 is SGHDT and CDR2 YYEEEE. The CDR3 nucleotides are TGTGCCAGCAGCCCGCGGACACTCGGGTACTACGAGCAGTACTTC. Residues: CASSPRTLGYYEQYF. Variable domain in full (rest from reference TRBV5-6 and TRBJ2-7): DAGVTQSPTHLIKTRGQQVTLRCSPKSGHDTVSWYQQALGQGPQFIFQYYEEEERQRGNFPDRFSGHQFPNYSSELNVNALLLGDSALYLCASSPRTLGYYEQYFGPGTRLTVT.